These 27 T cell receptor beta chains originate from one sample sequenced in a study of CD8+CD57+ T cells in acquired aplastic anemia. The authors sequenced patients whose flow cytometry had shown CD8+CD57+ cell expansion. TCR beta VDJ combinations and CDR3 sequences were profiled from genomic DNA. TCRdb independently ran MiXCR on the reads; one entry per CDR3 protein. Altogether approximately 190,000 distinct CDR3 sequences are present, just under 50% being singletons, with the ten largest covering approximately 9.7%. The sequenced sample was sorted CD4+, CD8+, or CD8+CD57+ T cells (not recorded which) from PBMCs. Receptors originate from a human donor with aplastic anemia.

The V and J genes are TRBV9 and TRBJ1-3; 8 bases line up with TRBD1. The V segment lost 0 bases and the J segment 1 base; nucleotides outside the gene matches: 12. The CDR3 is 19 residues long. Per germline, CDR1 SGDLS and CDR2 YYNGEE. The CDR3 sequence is CASSVAGTGIGSSGNTIYF. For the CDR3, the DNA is TGTGCCAGCAGCGTAGCCGGGACAGGTATTGGAAGTTCTGGAAACACCATATATTTT.

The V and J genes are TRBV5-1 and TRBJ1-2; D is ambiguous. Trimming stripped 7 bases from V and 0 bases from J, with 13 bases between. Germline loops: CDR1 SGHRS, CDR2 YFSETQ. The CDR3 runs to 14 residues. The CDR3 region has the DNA TGCGCCAGCTCCCCCCCGTCCTCTAACTATGGCTACACCTTC. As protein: CASSPPSSNYGYTF.

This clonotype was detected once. CDR3 protein: CASSVTGTAGGDTIYF. The CDR3 bases are TGTGCCAGTAGTGTTACCGGGACAGCTGGAGGGGACACCATATATTTT. The V and J genes are TRBV19 and TRBJ1-3; TRBD1 aligns across 7 bases. Germline CDR1 is LNHDA and CDR2 is SQIVND (reference sequence). J lost 8 bases, V lost 5 bases, and 15 bases had no gene match. This CDR3 is built from 16 residues.

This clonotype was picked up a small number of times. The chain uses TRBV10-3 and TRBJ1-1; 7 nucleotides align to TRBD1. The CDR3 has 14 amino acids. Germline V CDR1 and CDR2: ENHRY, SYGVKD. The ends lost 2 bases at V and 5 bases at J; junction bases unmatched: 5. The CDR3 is CAISEGTEETEAFF. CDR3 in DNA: TGTGCCATCAGTGAGGGGACAGAAGAAACTGAAGCTTTCTTT.

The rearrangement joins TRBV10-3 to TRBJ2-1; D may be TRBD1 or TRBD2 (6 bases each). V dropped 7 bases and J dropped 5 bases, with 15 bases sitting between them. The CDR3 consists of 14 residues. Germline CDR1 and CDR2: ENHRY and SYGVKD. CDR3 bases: TGTGCCATCAAGGGGACTGGGGGCGACAATGAGCAGTTCTTC. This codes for CAIKGTGGDNEQFF.

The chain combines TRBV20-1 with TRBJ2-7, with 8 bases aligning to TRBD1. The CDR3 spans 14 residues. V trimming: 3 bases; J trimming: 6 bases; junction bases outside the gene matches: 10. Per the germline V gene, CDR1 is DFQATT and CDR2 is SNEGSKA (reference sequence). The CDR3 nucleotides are TGCAGTGCTAGCTGGACAGGGAAACGTCTCGAGCAGTACTTC. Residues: CSASWTGKRLEQYF.

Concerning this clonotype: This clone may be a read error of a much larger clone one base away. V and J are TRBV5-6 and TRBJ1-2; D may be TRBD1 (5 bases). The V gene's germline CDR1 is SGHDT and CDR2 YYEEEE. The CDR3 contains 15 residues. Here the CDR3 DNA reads TGCGCCAGTAGTGCAGCGGGGACCTTTAACTATGGCTACACCTTC. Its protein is CASSAAGTFNYGYTF.

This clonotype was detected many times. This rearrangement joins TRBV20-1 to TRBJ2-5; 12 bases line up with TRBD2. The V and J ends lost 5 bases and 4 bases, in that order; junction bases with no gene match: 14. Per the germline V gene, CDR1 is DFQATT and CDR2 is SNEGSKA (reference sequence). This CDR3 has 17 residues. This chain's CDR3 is CSAGTDWTSGKGETQYF. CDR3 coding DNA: TGCAGTGCTGGAACCGACTGGACTAGCGGGAAAGGAGAGACCCAGTACTTC.

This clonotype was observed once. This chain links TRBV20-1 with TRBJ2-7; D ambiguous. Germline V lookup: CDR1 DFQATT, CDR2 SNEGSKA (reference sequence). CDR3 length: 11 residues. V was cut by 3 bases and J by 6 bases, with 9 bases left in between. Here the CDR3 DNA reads TGCAGTGCTAGGGTAGCTCTCGAGCAGTACTTC. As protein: CSARVALEQYF.

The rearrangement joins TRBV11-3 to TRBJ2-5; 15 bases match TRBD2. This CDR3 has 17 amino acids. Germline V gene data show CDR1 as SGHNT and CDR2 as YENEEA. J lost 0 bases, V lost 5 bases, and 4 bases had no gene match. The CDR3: CASSAGTSGGYQETQYF. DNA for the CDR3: TGTGCCAGCAGCGCCGGGACTAGCGGGGGGTACCAAGAGACCCAGTACTTC.

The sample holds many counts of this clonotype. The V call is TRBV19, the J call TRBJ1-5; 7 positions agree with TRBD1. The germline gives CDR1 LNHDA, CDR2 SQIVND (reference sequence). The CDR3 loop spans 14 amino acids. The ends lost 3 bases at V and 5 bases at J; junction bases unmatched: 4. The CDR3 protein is CASSIGDSYQPQHF. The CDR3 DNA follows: TGTGCCAGTAGTATTGGGGACAGTTATCAGCCCCAGCATTTT.

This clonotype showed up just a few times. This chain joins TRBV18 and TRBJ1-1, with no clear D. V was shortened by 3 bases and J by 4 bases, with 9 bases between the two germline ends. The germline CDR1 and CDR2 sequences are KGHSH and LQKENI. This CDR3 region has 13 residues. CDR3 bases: TGTGCCAGCTCACCTCAAGGAGGCACTGAAGCTTTCTTT. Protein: CASSPQGGTEAFF.

The CDR3 here is CASPNGELFF. CDR3 DNA sequence: TGTGCCAGCCCCAACGGGGAGCTGTTTTTT. This rearrangement joins TRBV7-8 to TRBJ2-2, with no clear D. The CDR3 sequence is 10 residues long. The germline V gene encodes CDR1 SGHVS and CDR2 FQNEAQ. Between the trimmed V and J ends, which lost 8 bases and 7 bases, there was a span of 5 bases.

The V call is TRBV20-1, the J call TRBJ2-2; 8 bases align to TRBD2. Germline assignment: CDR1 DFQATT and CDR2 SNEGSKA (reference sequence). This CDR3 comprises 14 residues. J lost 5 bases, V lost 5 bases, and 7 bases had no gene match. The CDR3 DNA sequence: TGCAGTGCTCATAGCGGGATAGTTACCGGGGAGCTGTTTTTT. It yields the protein CSAHSGIVTGELFF.

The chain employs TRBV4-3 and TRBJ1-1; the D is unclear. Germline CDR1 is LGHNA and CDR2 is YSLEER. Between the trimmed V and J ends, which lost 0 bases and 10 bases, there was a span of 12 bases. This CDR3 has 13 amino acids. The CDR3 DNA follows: TGCGCCAGCAGCCAAGATCTTAACCTGGGAGCTTTCTTT. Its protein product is CASSQDLNLGAFF.

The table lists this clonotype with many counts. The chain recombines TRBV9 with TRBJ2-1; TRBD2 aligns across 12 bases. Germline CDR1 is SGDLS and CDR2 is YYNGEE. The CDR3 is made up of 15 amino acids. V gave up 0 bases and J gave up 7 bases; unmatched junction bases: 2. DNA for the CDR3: TGTGCCAGCAGCGTAGAACTAGCGGGAGGTAATGAGCAGTTCTTC. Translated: CASSVELAGGNEQFF. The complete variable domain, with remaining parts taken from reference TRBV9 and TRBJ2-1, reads DSGVTQTPKHLITATGQRVTLRCSPRSGDLSVYWYQQSLDQGLQFLIQYYNGEERAKGNILERFSAQQFPDLHSELNLSSLELGDSALYFCASSVELAGGNEQFFGPGTRLTVL.

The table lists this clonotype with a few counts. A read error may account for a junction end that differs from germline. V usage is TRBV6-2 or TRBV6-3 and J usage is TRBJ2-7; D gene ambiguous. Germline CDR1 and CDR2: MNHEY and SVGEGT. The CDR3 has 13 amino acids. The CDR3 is CANSYPRLGEQYF. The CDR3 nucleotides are TGTGCCAACAGTTACCCGAGATTGGGGGAGCAGTACTTC.

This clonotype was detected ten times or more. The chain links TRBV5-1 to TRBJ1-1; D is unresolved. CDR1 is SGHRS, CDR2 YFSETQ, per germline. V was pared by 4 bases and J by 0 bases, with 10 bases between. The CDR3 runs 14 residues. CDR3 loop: CASSRESMNTEAFF. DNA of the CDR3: TGCGCCAGCAGCAGGGAAAGCATGAACACTGAAGCTTTCTTT.

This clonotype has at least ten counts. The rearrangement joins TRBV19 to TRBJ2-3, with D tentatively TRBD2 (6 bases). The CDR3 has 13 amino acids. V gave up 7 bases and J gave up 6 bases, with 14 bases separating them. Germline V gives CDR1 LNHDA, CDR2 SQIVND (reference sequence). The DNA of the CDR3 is TGTGCCAGTATCGGAGGGGCAGGGGATACGCAGTATTTT. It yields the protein CASIGGAGDTQYF.

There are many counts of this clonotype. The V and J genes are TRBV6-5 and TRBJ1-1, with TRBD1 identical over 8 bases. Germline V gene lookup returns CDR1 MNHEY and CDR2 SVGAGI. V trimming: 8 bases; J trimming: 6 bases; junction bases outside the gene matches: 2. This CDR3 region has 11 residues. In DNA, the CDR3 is TGTGCCAGCCGACAGGGGCCTGAAGCTTTCTTT. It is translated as CASRQGPEAFF.

The CDR3 here is CASSSTGGEGSYNEQFF. DNA for the CDR3: TGTGCCAGCAGCTCGACAGGGGGCGAGGGGTCCTACAATGAGCAGTTCTTC. V and J are TRBV11-1 and TRBJ2-1, with 10 bases matching TRBD1. The CDR3 is made up of 17 amino acids. Germline V gives CDR1 SGHAT, CDR2 FQDESV (reference sequence). With 4 bases clipped from V and 1 base from J, the junction kept 7 bases outside the gene matches.

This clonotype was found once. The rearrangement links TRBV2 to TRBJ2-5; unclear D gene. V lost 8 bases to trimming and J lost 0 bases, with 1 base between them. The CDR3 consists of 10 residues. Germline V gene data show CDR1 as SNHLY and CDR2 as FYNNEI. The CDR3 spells CASYQETQYF. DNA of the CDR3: TGTGCCAGCTACCAAGAGACCCAGTACTTC.

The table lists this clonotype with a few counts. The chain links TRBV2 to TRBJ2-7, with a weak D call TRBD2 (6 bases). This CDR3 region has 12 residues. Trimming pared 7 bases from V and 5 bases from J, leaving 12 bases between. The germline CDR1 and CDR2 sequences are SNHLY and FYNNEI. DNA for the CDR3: TGTGCCAGCAATAGCTGGGAGGACGAGCAGTACTTC. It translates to CASNSWEDEQYF.

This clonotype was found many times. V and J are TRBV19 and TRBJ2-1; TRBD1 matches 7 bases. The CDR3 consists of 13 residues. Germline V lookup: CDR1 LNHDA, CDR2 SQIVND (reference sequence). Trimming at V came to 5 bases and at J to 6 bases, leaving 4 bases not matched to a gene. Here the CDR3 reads CASSLDRINEQFF. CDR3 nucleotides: TGTGCCAGTAGTCTGGACAGGATCAATGAGCAGTTCTTC.

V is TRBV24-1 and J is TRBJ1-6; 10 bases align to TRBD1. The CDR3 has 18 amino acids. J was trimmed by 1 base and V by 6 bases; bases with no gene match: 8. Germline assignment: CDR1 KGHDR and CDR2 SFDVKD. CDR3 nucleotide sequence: TGTGCCACCAGTCCGGGACAGGGGAAGTCATCCTATAATTCACCCCTCCACTTT. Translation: CATSPGQGKSSYNSPLHF.

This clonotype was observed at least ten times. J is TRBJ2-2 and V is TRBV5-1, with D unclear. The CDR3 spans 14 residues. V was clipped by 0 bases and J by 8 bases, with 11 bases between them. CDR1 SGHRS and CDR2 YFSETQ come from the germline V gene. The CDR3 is CASSLDRFMGELFF. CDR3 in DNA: TGCGCCAGCAGCTTGGACAGATTCATGGGGGAGCTGTTTTTT.

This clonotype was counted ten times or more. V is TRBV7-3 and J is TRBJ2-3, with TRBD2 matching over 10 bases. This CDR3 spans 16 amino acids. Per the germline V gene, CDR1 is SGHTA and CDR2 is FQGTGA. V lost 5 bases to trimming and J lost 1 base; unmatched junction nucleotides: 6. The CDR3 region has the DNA TGTGCCAGCAGCCGCACCGGGACTAGCGGCACAGATACGCAGTATTTT. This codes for CASSRTGTSGTDTQYF. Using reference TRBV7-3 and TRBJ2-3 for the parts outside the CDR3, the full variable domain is GAGVSQTPSNKVTEKGKYVELRCDPISGHTALYWYRQSLGQGPEFLIYFQGTGAADDSGLPNDRFFAVRPEGSVSTLKIQRTERGDSAVYLCASSRTGTSGTDTQYFGPGTRLTVL.